Sequencing of this T cell receptor (beta chain) was carried out in a study of blood T cell repertoires in COVID-19 (dated by TCRdb to 2018 to 2021). For context, the study as a whole: Recovered participants in ImmuneRACE Cohort 3 were defined as having two consecutive negative NP/OP PCR tests, clearance from a healthcare professional, or resolution of symptoms. Nearly every sample came with metadata listing a de-identified subject ID, COVID-19 status, age in years and sex. The repertoires were released in a freely available public database meant as a resource for research on the immune response to SARS-CoV-2. Deeply sampled blood TCRbeta repertoires from subjects exposed to, actively infected with, or recovered from COVID-19 were included in the dataset. Where available, HLA class I and class II types were taken from metadata supplied by the sample provider and were not determined by assay-based typing. The prospective study material was composed of cDNA or gDNA derived from T cells, B-cell-depleted T cells, or PBMCs. Samples from collaborators originated in the United States, Italy and Spain and spanned both the acute and convalescent phases of COVID-19. Samples were obtained from the ongoing ImmuneRACE study (first 160 participants) and from 1,200 or so subjects provided by 6 global collaborators. What the work shows at the level of the full study, not this receptor alone: How much clinical and demographic metadata was included differed by source and by participant, and the metadata was provided uncurated.

TCRbeta CDR3 regions were amplified from genomic DNA using the immunoSEQ Assay, a bias-controlled multiplex PCR. Concerning the study's data processing: Nucleated cell counts per sample were estimated from amplification of reference gene primers within the assay. Sequence reads were collapsed and filtered to measure the absolute abundance of every unique TCRbeta CDR3 rearrangement. Productive Simpson clonality was computed per sample as the square root of Simpson's diversity index over productive rearrangements. TCRdb took over this immuneACCESS table, retaining in-frame rearrangements with V and J assigned. Such tables are incomplete; in checked studies, under half of the missing clones stem from an unresolved V gene, and the remainder is unexplained. The DNA was the basis for D and trimming; V, J and clone size are from that table. A total of under 300,000 clones appear in this sample, around 89% of them only once. The top ten clonotypes cover 2% to 2.5% of the sample.

Participants in the prospective study were aged 18 to 89 years, lived in approximately 26 United States geographic areas, and enrolled through a virtual design. To assign participants to cohorts, the prospective study relied on clinical history that participants themselves reported in a screening survey and a study questionnaire. In the prospective study, mobile phlebotomists collected whole blood, serum and a nasopharyngeal or oropharyngeal swab from each participant. Additional blood draws and questionnaires over an approximately two-month period could optionally be provided by prospective study participants. Before DNA extraction, prospective study blood samples were shipped either frozen or at room temperature. Details on this clone: What this receptor recognizes is not known. One base away there is no much larger clone; base qualities are not given.

The CDR3 starts with the cysteine, ends with the phenylalanine, and has 16 residues. Only the CDR3 portion is preserved as DNA: 48 bases, with reading frame beginning at the first base. V is cut by 4 bases and J by 4 bases, and the space between the germline ends is 20 bases. Based on the germline V gene, the CDR1 and CDR2 sequences are LGHNA and YNFKEQ. This receptor was taken from a woman aged 60 to 75 in a cohort exposed to, infected with or recovered from COVID-19 (not recorded which). Sequenced: PBMCs or T cells enriched from blood (not recorded which). The rearranged segments are TRBV4-2 and TRBJ2-7; the D gene is perhaps TRBD1, on 6 matching bases. The DNA is as follows: TGTGCCAGCAGCCTGGTCCAAGTGGGGGCGCGGTACGAGCAGTACTTC. This yields the protein CASSLVQVGARYEQYF.